What follows describes a single TCR beta chain. Its target antigen remains unknown. No base qualities exist here, and no much larger clone lies one base off it. At the junction V is shortened by 0 bases and J by 4 bases; bases outside the gene matches: 1. CDR1 and CDR2, per the germline V gene (reference sequence), are LNHDA and SQIVND. The CDR3 sequence holds 14 residues, the cysteine and phenylalanine included. Only the CDR3 DNA stays, 42 bases, in frame from base 1. The cohort consisted of more than 650 healthy bone marrow donors. All cohort members were sampled while nominally healthy, although unrecorded immune exposures were likely present. The donor was CMV seropositive and was included in the group of 250 to 350 seropositive cohort members. A peripheral blood sample was provided by each donor, and peripheral blood mononuclear cells were used for TCR beta sequencing. Genomic DNA was extracted from the blood cell samples with the Qiagen DNeasy Blood Extraction Kit.

This sample was taken from a study of cytomegalovirus exposure and HLA in healthy donors (dated by TCRdb to 2016 to 2017). In the study overall: According to an earlier analysis of a few hundred of the donors, 200 million or so T cells yielded over 100 million unique TCR beta sequences and approximately 280 Gb of sequence data. About 300 gigabases of sequencing data and 78 million or so unique TCR sequences were included in an early release covering under 650 HLA-typed donors. Of the approximately 400 genotyped donors, 75% to 85% were placed in the genetic ancestry cluster associated with self-reported Caucasian donors. The study aimed to test whether signatures of past pathogen exposure could be identified by cataloging public T cell receptors. Using immunosequencing, the study profiled T cell repertoires from about 610 subjects and related those repertoires to cytomegalovirus serostatus. Besides the first cohort of about 730 subjects, a separate validation cohort made up of roughly 120 different subjects was used. The study combined high-throughput TCR immunosequencing, statistical association of individual TCRs with disease status, and machine learning to predict cytomegalovirus infection status. A later analysis re-analyzed previously published TCR beta repertoires from about 600 donors and added high-resolution HLA genotyping to study TCR occurrence patterns. Rather than drawing on any new phenotypic data, the later analysis identified candidate immune exposures from TCR beta sequences and the way those sequences occurred across donors. In an earlier analysis of 587 of the donors, high-throughput TCR beta sequencing was used to judge whether each TCR beta V gene segment behaved as functional or pseudogenic. Alongside the repertoire data, information on donor age, sex, ethnicity and CMV serostatus was compiled. A later genetic analysis used genome-wide SNP genotypes for 398 of the 666 donors, treating that subset as a discovery cohort. All discovery cohort repertoires had been generated on a single sequencing platform. HLA typing covered class I and class II loci at four-digit resolution. The number of typed donors differed by locus: about 620-630 for A, B, C, DRB1 and DQB1; 500 to 550 for DQA1; around 580 for DPA1; and 400 to 480 for DPB1. Because of strong linkage in the cohort, a handful of DR-DQ haplotypes were treated as single units for association and clustering. Among some 410 genotyped donors of the cohort, an average of roughly 230,000 unique TCR beta nucleotide sequences was sequenced per donor, of which about 18% were non-productive.

The investigation overall reported the following: A later analysis associated 16,951 TCR beta sequences with specific HLA alleles at a false discovery rate of 0.05. In a later analysis, most CMV-associated TCR beta chains were found to appear HLA-restricted, with HLA associations seemingly driven largely by CMV exposure. A further reported finding was that TCR beta sequences accurately predicted the HLA-A and HLA-B alleles for most subjects in the first cohort. The cohort was sequenced for TCR beta chains only, and without alpha or paired-chain data the features that could be detected were limited. A later analysis found that TCR association rates varied across HLA loci, with DRB1 alleles showing the most associated TCRs and HLA-C alleles the fewest. The sequencing pipeline was judged likely to have produced a cluster of highly shared sequence variants as a technical artifact. In a later genetic analysis, fewer N-insertions in productive TCRs were reported among donors in an Asian-associated ancestry cluster than the approximately 710-donor mean. V-gene and J-gene trimming of TCR beta chains was associated with a missense DCLRE1C variant in a later genetic analysis, and the association was replicated in an independent cohort. In an earlier analysis of approximately 600 of the donors, most TCR beta V segments were observed in productive rearrangements about 90% or about 30% of the time, broadly matching IMGT annotations. Roughly uniform sequencing depth across donors was assumed in presence/absence analyses, although this assumption may not hold. The authors suggested that the approach could potentially be extended to other disease states and immunological phenotypes. Linkage disequilibrium might explain the correlated functional status among segregating V segments, but an unknown experimental factor could not be ruled out. Assigning TCR associations to individual alleles was difficult when HLA alleles, especially DR and DQ, strongly co-occurred. While some public TCRs were present in many individuals, most TCR sequences turned up only very rarely across donors. Because some donors lacked HLA typing at each locus, the association tests relied only on the typed subset. Immune exposure information for the cohort was limited to CMV serostatus. A total of some 180 TCR beta chains were listed by the study as associated with cytomegalovirus. A later analysis found that HLA-associated TCR beta chains were more clonally expanded and had lower generation probabilities than equally common non-associated chains. A few of the identified cytomegalovirus-associated TCR beta chains were confirmed in vitro to be specific for cytomegalovirus antigens. Cytomegalovirus status was reported to be diagnosed by the classifier with high specificity and sensitivity in both the original and validation cohorts. Several of the top co-occurrence clusters appeared to be linked to parvovirus B19, influenza, CMV and Epstein-Barr virus, according to a later analysis. Because the 87-base-pair reads could not distinguish some IMGT-functional V segments, including TRBV6-2 and TRBV6-3, those segments were excluded. About 17 rarely observed V segments, including chromosome 9 orphons, were excluded from the earlier analysis of 550 to 700 of the donors because counts were too low.

Library preparation was by the immunoSEQ multiplex PCR assay. For the multiplex PCR, a mixture combining 60 forward primers for TCR Vbeta segments and 13 reverse primers for TCR Jbeta segments was used. Amplification of the CDR3 region of rearranged TCR beta genes was performed with a multiplex PCR assay on genomic DNA. Amplified TCR beta libraries were sequenced as 87-base-pair reads on the Illumina HiSeq System. The published analysis was carried out like this. A later analysis tallied tens of millions of unique TCR beta chains across the 666 repertoires, and around 9.9 million of those chains were shared by two or more donors. To remove PCR and sequencing errors, raw reads were error-corrected and collapsed into unique sequences using a nearest-neighbor algorithm that merged closely related sequences. V, D and J gene segments were assigned by aligning CDR3 sequences to IMGT reference sequences. For a sequence to be retained, at least a six-nucleotide match to both a V gene segment and a J gene segment was required. A rearrangement was called productive if the CDR3 had no stop codons and remained in frame with V and J, and every other rearrangement was called non-productive. CDR3 was defined according to IMGT convention as the region running from the second conserved V-encoded cysteine to the conserved J-encoded phenylalanine. Sequences without an unambiguous match to a single V gene segment were excluded from the earlier analysis of about 640 of the donors. In an earlier analysis of approximately 500 of the donors, a V segment was called functional when productive rearrangements were above 56.7%, and segregating when the standard deviation between donors exceeded 5%. A statistical classification framework was built for diagnosing cytomegalovirus status from the catalog of TCR beta chain sequences. In a later analysis, V and J genes were assigned by comparing TCR nucleotide sequences against IMGT/GENE-DB human TR gene sequences. The TCRdist pipeline was used in a later analysis to assign CDR3 sequences and most-parsimonious VDJ recombination scenarios. In a later analysis, each TCR beta chain was defined by its CDR3 amino acid sequence together with its V-gene family, and reads without a unique V-gene family were excluded. A later analysis removed several hundred highly shared, low-generation-probability nucleotide sequences to deal with suspected cross-contamination and a sequencing artifact. In a later analysis, a clonal expansion index for each public chain was calculated from normalized within-repertoire ranks of inferred template counts. Generation probabilities in a later analysis came from a VDJ recombination model fitted to out-of-frame rearrangements, and those results were checked against IGoR. Hypergeometric tests were used in a later analysis to score TCR-TCR, TCR-HLA and TCR-CMV co-occurrence, with a repertoire-size bias correction applied to the TCR pairs. In a later analysis, false discovery rates were estimated by permuting HLA or CMV assignments 20 times. In a later analysis, co-occurring TCRs were grouped with DBSCAN, and TCRdist sequence similarity was added when clustering was performed within HLA-allele-positive subsets. Repertoires with fewer than 30,000 or more than 120,000 public chains, plus five repertoires with anomalous nucleotide sharing, were excluded from co-occurrence clustering. Held by TCRdb, this immuneACCESS table contains in-frame sequences only and omits some clones. Under half of the omission traces to an unresolved V gene where checked; the cause of the rest is unknown. V and J calls and clone size are copied from that table; D and trimming were computed from the DNA. The sample contains about 170,000 clones, roughly 70% of them found a single time. The ten top clones hold 5% to 6.5% of the sample.

Material for sequencing was PBMCs. The TCR sequence derives from a woman younger than 30 in good health and CMV-seropositive. Rearrangement joined TRBV19 to TRBJ2-3, with TRBD1 identical over 7 junction bases. The sequenced DNA: TGTGCCAGTAGTATAGAAGGGGGCGCAGATACGCAGTATTTT. Its protein reads: CASSIEGGADTQYF.